Reported below is one TCR beta chain. These data are taken from a study of blood T cell repertoires in COVID-19. Overall study context: Collection of acute and convalescent COVID-19 samples took place in the United States, Italy and Spain.

Profiling relied on immunoSEQ multiplex PCR, and the TCRdb table lists in-frame clones only, not all of them. This sample carries more than 150,000 clones, roughly 88% of them seen once, and the ten largest clones take 10% to 15%. Trimming at V came to 5 bases and at J to 6 bases, leaving 10 bases not matched to a gene. CDR1 is SGHAT and CDR2 is FQNNGV in the germline V gene. This CDR3 comprises 14 residues. Recruits, aged 18 to 89 years, lived in about two dozen US areas. Participants had their cohort set by participant-reported clinical history. Each recovered donor of Cohort 3 presented with two negative PCRs, clearance, or symptom resolution.

The sequenced material came from PBMCs or T cells enriched from blood (not recorded which). This clonotype originated in a woman aged 60-75 years who had recovered from COVID-19. V usage is TRBV11-2 and J usage is TRBJ2-7; the match to TRBD2 covers 7 bases. The CDR3 coding sequence is TGTGCCAGCAGCCACCCCCGTGCGGGGGTCGAGCAGTACTTC. Its protein product is CASSHPRAGVEQYF.